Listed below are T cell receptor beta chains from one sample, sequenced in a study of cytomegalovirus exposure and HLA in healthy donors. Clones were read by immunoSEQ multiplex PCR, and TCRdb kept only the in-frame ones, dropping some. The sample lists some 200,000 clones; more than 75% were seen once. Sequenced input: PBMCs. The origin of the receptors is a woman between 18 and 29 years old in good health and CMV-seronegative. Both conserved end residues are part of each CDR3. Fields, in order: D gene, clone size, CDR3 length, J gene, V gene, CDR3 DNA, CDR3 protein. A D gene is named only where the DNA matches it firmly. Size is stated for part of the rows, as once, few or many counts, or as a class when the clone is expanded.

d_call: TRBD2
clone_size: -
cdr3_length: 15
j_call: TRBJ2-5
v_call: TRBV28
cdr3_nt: TGTGCCAGCAGTTTAAGTCTAGCGGGAAAAGAGACCCAGTACTTC
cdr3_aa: CASSLSLAGKETQYF

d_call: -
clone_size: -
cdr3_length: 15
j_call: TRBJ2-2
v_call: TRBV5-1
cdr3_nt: TGCGCCAGCAGCTTGGGGGCACCCAACACCGGGGAGCTGTTTTTT
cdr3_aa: CASSLGAPNTGELFF

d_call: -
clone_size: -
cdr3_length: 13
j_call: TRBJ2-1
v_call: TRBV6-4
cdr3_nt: TGTGCCAGCAGTGACTCGACTTTGCATGAGCAGTTCTTC
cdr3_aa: CASSDSTLHEQFF

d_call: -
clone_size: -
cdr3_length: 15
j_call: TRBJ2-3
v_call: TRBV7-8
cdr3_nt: TGTGCCAGCAGCTTAGATGAGGCCAGCACAGATACGCAGTATTTT
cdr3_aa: CASSLDEASTDTQYF

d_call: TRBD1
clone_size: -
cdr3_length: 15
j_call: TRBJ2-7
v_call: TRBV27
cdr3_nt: TGTGCCAGCAGTTTATCACAGACAGGGTACGCCGAGCAGTACTTC
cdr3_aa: CASSLSQTGYAEQYF

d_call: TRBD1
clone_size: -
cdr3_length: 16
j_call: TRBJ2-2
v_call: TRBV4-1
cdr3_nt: TGCGCCAGCAGCCAAGAGGGGACAGGGGTCACCGGGGAGCTGTTTTTT
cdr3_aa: CASSQEGTGVTGELFF

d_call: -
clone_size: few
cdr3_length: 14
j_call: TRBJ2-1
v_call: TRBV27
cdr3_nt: TGTGCCAGCGGGGACTTCAGCTCCTACAATGAGCAGTTCTTC
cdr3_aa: CASGDFSSYNEQFF

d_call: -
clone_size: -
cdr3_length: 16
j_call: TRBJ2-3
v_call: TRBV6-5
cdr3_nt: TGTGCCAGCAGTTACTCGACCCATGCGGCTACAGATACGCAGTATTTT
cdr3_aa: CASSYSTHAATDTQYF

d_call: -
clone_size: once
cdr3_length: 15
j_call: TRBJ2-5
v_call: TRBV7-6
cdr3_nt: TGTGCCAGCAGTCGTGAGTTGGGGGCCCAAGAGACCCAGTACTTC
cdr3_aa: CASSRELGAQETQYF

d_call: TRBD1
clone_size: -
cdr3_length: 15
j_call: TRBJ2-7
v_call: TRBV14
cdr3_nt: TGTGCCAGCAGCCAAGGTACAGGGGTCCCCTACGAGCAGTACTTC
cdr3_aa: CASSQGTGVPYEQYF

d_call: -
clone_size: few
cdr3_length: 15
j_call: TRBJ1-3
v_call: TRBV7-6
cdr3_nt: TGTGCCAGCAGCGGCGGATATGGGTCTGGAAACACCATATATTTT
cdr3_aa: CASSGGYGSGNTIYF

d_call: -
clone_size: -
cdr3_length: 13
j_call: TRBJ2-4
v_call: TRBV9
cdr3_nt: TGTGCCAGCAGCGCAGTAGCGGAAAACATTCAGTACTTC
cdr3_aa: CASSAVAENIQYF

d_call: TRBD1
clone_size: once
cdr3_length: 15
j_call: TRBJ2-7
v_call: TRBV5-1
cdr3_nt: TGCGCCAGCAGCTTGGGGGGCAGGGGGATCGACGAGCAGTACTTC
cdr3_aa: CASSLGGRGIDEQYF

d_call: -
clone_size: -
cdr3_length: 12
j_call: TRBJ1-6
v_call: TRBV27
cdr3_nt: TGTGCCAGCAGTTTCGGGGGTTCACCCCTCCACTTT
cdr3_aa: CASSFGGSPLHF

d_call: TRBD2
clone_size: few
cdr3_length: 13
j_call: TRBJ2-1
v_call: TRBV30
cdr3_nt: TGTGCCTGGAGTGCCCAGGGACTAGGTGAGCAGTTCTTC
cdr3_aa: CAWSAQGLGEQFF

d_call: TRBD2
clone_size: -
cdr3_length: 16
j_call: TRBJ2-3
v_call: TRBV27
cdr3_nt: TGTGCCAGCAGTCCCCTACTAGCGGGGTCTATAGATACGCAGTATTTT
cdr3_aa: CASSPLLAGSIDTQYF